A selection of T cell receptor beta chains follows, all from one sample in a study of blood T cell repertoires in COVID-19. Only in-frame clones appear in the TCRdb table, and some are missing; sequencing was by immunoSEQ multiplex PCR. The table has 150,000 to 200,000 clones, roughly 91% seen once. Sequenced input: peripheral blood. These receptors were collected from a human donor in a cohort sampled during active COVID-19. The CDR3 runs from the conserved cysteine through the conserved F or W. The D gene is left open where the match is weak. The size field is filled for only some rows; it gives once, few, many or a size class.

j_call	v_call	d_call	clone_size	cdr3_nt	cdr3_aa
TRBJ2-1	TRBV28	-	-	TGTGCCAGCAGTTCCGTTGGGCTAGCCGCCATCTACAATGAGCAGTTCTTC	CASSSVGLAAIYNEQFF
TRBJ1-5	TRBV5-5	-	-	TGTGCCAGCAGCCCGCGTTTCTTTGGGGGGGTGAGCAATCAGCCCCAGCATTTT	CASSPRFFGGVSNQPQHF
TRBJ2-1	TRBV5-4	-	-	TGTGCCAGCAGCTTGGAAGTTAGCTCCTACAATGAGCAGTTCTTC	CASSLEVSSYNEQFF
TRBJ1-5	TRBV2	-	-	TGTGCCAGCAGTGTACAGGGTCAGCCCCAGCATTTT	CASSVQGQPQHF
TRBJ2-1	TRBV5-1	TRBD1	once	TGCGCCAGCAGCTTGGCCGGGGGACAGGGTTATGAGCAGTTCTTC	CASSLAGGQGYEQFF
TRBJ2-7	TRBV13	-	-	TGTGCCAGCAGCTTAGGGACAGGCCCCCGGGAGCAGTACTTC	CASSLGTGPREQYF
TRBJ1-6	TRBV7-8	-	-	TGTGCCAGCAGCTTAGCGCGAGGGGGTGTAGGTTCACCCCTCCACTTT	CASSLARGGVGSPLHF
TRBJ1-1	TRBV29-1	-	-	TGCAGCGCAACCCAAAAGGGGGGGCCCGGGGTGGCTGAAGCTTTCTTT	CSATQKGGPGVAEAFF
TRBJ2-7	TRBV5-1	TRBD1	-	TGCGCCAGCAGCTTGTCCGGGACAGAGGCCTACGAGCAGTACTTC	CASSLSGTEAYEQYF
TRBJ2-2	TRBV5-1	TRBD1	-	TGCGCCAGCAGCACGGACAGGGTGCGGACCGGGGAGCTGTTTTTT	CASSTDRVRTGELFF
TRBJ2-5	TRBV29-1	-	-	TGCAGCGTTGCCAGGACTGAGCAAGAGACCCAGTACTTC	CSVARTEQETQYF
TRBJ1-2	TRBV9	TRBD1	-	TGTGCCAGCAGCGTAGGAGTACAGGGGGCGCAAGGCTACACCTTC	CASSVGVQGAQGYTF
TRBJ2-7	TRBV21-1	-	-	TGTGCCAGCAGCAAATACGGGGTGGGGACCTACGAGCAGTACTTC	CASSKYGVGTYEQYF
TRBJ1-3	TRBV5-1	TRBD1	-	TGCGCCAGCAGCCAACTCGGACAGGGGCTATCTGGAAACACCATATATTTT	CASSQLGQGLSGNTIYF
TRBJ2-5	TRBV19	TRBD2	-	TGTGCCAGTAGTTCTACTAGCGGGAAAGGGACCCAGTACTTC	CASSSTSGKGTQYF
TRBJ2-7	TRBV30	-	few	TGTGCCTGGCAACTAACAGGGTCCTACGAGCAGTACTTC	CAWQLTGSYEQYF
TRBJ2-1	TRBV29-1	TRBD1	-	TGCAGCGCAGACAGGGTCCTCTACAATGAGCAGTTCTTC	CSADRVLYNEQFF
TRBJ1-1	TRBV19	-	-	TGTGCCAGTAGTCCGGTAGTGAACACTGAAGCTTTCTTT	CASSPVVNTEAFF
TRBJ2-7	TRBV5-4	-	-	TGTGCCAGCAGCTTGGGGCACTCCTACGAGCAGTACTTC	CASSLGHSYEQYF
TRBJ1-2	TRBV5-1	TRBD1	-	TGCGCCAGCAGCTCCGGGACAGGGGGCTCTGGCTACACCTTC	CASSSGTGGSGYTF
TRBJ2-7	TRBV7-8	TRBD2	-	TGTGCCAGCAGCGCTGGGACTAGCGGCAGCTACGAGCAGTACTTC	CASSAGTSGSYEQYF
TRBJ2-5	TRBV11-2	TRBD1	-	TGTGCCAGCAGCTTCCGGGACAGGGGGCGAGAGACCCAGTACTTC	CASSFRDRGRETQYF
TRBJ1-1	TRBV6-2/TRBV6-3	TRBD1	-	TGTGCCAGCAGCCTACAGGGGAGAACCCCCAGGGAAGCTTTCTTT	CASSLQGRTPREAFF
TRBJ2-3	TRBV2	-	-	TGTGCCAGTGGGGGGACTTCCTCCGGAGATACGCAGTATTTT	CASGGTSSGDTQYF
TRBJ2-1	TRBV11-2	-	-	TGTGCCAGCAGCTTAGAGTCCTCCGGGAAAAACGAGCAGTTCTTC	CASSLESSGKNEQFF
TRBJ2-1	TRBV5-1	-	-	TGCGCCAGCAGCCAAGGCACTACCCGATACAATGAGCAGTTCTTC	CASSQGTTRYNEQFF